Shown below are 14 T cell receptor beta chains from a single sample sequenced in a study of blood T cells in healthy people across ages. A sample-barcoded 5' primer and a J-beta primer mix were used in a second PCR of roughly 7 to 12 cycles. TCRdb reanalysed the 5' RACE reads using MiXCR and keeps one entry per CDR3 protein. The sample shows about 1,500,000 distinct CDR3 sequences, roughly 27% of them seen only once. Source material: blood. These receptors were collected from a woman aged 30 to 39 in good health.

Turning to this clonotype: A much larger clone is a single base away; this may be a read error. The chain has TRBV11-3 and TRBJ2-6; D is perhaps TRBD1 (5 bases). CDR3 size: 17 residues. Germline V lookup: CDR1 SGHNT, CDR2 YENEEA. As DNA, the CDR3 is TGTGCCAGCAGCTCCTCCCCCGGACCCGCTGGGGCCAACGTCCTGGCTTTC. This gives the protein CASSSSPGPAGANVLAF.

A remark on this clonotype: Sequence at one end of the junction differs from germline and may be a read error. V and J are TRBV20-1 and TRBJ1-5, with a weak D call TRBD1 (5 bases). The V gene's germline CDR1 is DFQATT and CDR2 SNEGSKA (reference sequence). The length of the CDR3 is 13 residues. The CDR3 protein is CSAQDGGHQPRHF. CDR3 nucleotide sequence: TGCAGTGCTCAAGATGGGGGTCATCAGCCCCGGCATTTT.

There are a few counts of this clonotype. CDR3 coding DNA: TGTGCCAGCAGCTCGGGACAGGGAAGGTGGCAGTACTTC. Encoded protein: CASSSGQGRWQYF. The chain joins TRBV7-9 to TRBJ2-7; TRBD1 matches 9 bases. With 4 bases clipped from V and 9 bases from J, the junction kept 7 bases outside the gene matches. The CDR3 runs 13 residues. Germline V gene lookup returns CDR1 SEHNR and CDR2 FQNEAQ (reference sequence).

This clonotype came up many times. This chain links TRBV28 with TRBJ2-7; D is ambiguous. Germline V lookup: CDR1 MDHEN, CDR2 SYDVKM. V shed 2 bases and J shed 3 bases, with 5 bases lying between them. The CDR3 covers 12 residues. In nucleotides, the CDR3 is TGTGCCAGCAGTTTACCCCACTACGAGCAGTACTTC. Residues: CASSLPHYEQYF. Based on the CDR3 plus reference TRBV28 and TRBJ2-7, the full variable domain is DVKVTQSSRYLVKRTGEKVFLECVQDMDHENMFWYRQDPGLGLRLIYFSYDVKMKEKGDIPEGYSVSREKKERFSLILESASTNQTSMYLCASSLPHYEQYFGPGTRLTVT.

The chain links TRBV20-1 to TRBJ2-3; D ambiguous. Per the germline V gene, CDR1 is DFQATT and CDR2 is SNEGSKA (reference sequence). CDR3 size: 14 residues. V lost 3 bases, J lost 1 base, and 11 bases lay in between. The CDR3 sequence is CSASKLVGTDTQYF. The CDR3 coding sequence is TGCAGTGCTAGTAAGCTAGTCGGCACAGATACGCAGTATTTT.

This clonotype was picked up a small number of times. CDR3 in DNA: TGCAGTGCTAGAGGGGGTCTGGACGGACACAATCAGCCCCAGCATTTT. Translation gives CSARGGLDGHNQPQHF. This sequence joins TRBV20-1 and TRBJ1-5; TRBD1 is a possible D gene (5 bases). The CDR3 length is 16 residues. Germline CDR1 DFQATT, CDR2 SNEGSKA (reference sequence). V was cut by 1 base and J by 3 bases, with 16 bases left in between.

This chain uses TRBV6-2 or TRBV6-3 with TRBJ2-1, with D tentatively TRBD1 or TRBD2 (6 bases each). The germline V gene has CDR1 MNHEY and CDR2 SVGEGT. The CDR3 covers 13 residues. V lost 7 bases, J lost 4 bases, and 11 bases lay in between. CDR3: CASTGAGYNEQFF. In nucleotides, the CDR3 is TGTGCCAGCACGGGGGCGGGGTACAATGAGCAGTTCTTC.

This chain uses TRBV30 with TRBJ2-1; 11 bases line up with TRBD2. The J segment lost 5 bases and the V segment lost 1 base, leaving 4 bases of the junction unmatched. The CDR3 sequence is 15 residues long. Germline assignment: CDR1 GTSNPN and CDR2 SVGIG (reference sequence). This CDR3 reads CAWSGGTSGDNEQFF. The CDR3 nucleotides read TGTGCCTGGAGTGGAGGGACTAGCGGAGACAATGAGCAGTTCTTC. The variable domain in full, with the rest retrieved from reference TRBV30 and TRBJ2-1, is SQTIHQWPATLVQPVGSPLSLECTVEGTSNPNLYWYRQAAGRGLQLLFYSVGIGQISSEVPQNLSASRPQDRQFILSSKKLLLSDSGFYLCAWSGGTSGDNEQFFGPGTRLTVL.

This clonotype is a singleton in its sample. The rearrangement uses TRBV19 and TRBJ1-4, with unresolved D. Germline loops: CDR1 LNHDA, CDR2 SQIVND (reference sequence). Trimming removed 3 bases at V and 7 bases at J, with 12 bases between. The CDR3 has 14 amino acids. The CDR3 is CASSIGGGGEKLFF. The CDR3 nucleotides read TGTGCCAGTAGTATTGGAGGAGGCGGTGAAAAACTGTTTTTT.

A few counts support this clonotype. The chain carries TRBV9 and TRBJ1-5; D remains ambiguous. From germline, CDR1 is SGDLS and CDR2 YYNGEE. Trimming shortened V by 3 bases and J by 6 bases, and 13 bases separated the two germline ends. CDR3 length: 14 residues. This CDR3 is CASSGRRSGQPQHF. CDR3 coding DNA: TGTGCCAGCAGCGGAAGAAGGAGCGGTCAGCCCCAGCATTTT.

Notes on this clonotype: A read error may be the cause here, since a much bigger clone is one base away. In this CDR3 the conserved last residue, phenylalanine or tryptophan, is missing, so a read error is likely. This chain joins TRBV12-3 or TRBV12-4 and TRBJ2-1; D perhaps matches TRBD2 (5 bases). The CDR3 is made up of 13 amino acids. V lost 6 bases to trimming and J lost 6 bases, with 12 bases between them. The CDR3 spells CASSLTSTNEQFL. As DNA, the CDR3 is TGTGCCAGCAGCCTAACTAGTACCAATGAGCAGTTCCTC.

This clonotype occurred a few times. The CDR3 sequence is CASSPTTSSRDTQYF. The CDR3, as DNA: TGTGCCAGCTCACCGACGACTAGCAGCCGAGATACGCAGTATTTT. V and J are TRBV18 and TRBJ2-3; TRBD2 aligns across 7 bases. Losses at the gene ends were 3 bases for V and 5 bases for J; bases not matched to a gene: 8. The CDR3 has 15 residues. CDR1 is KGHSH, CDR2 LQKENI, per germline.

As regards this clonotype: A read error may produce the germline difference seen at one junction end. This chain links TRBV29-1 with TRBJ2-3; 14 nucleotides align to TRBD2. Per the germline V gene, CDR1 is SQVTM and CDR2 is ANQGSEA. The CDR3 contains 17 residues. CDR3 sequence (DNA): TGCAGCGTGGCCGGGACTAGCGGGAGTCAGGGGGCAGATACGCGGTATTTT. Protein: CSVAGTSGSQGADTRYF.

The chain carries TRBV12-3 or TRBV12-4 and TRBJ2-7; 13 bases are shared with TRBD2. The CDR3 totals 16 residues. Losses at the gene ends were 5 bases for V and 5 bases for J; bases not matched to a gene: 9. CDR3 coding DNA: TGTGCCAGCAGTCCTGGACTAGCGGGGGAAGTTGACGAGCAGTACTTC. Its protein product is CASSPGLAGEVDEQYF.